The 22 T cell receptor beta chains given below trace back to one sample, sequenced in a study of T cell responses to AZD1222 COVID-19 vaccine. Clones were sequenced by immunoSEQ multiplex PCR, and TCRdb holds only the in-frame ones, with some missing. The data contain 93,000 or so clones, 88% of them singletons. The specimen was peripheral blood, collected on day 0 of AZD1222 vaccination. The receptors stem from an adult in good health.

The sample holds one count of this clone. The V and J genes are TRBV28 and TRBJ1-1; 8 positions agree with TRBD1. The germline gives CDR1 MDHEN, CDR2 SYDVKM. This CDR3 contains 14 residues. V lost 5 bases and J lost 12; bases outside the gene matches: 14. CDR3 bases: TGTGCCAGCAGTCCCCCTCCCGGACAGGGTGTGACTTTCTTT. The encoded protein is CASSPPPGQGVTFF.

The chain recombines TRBV7-8 with TRBJ1-2; TRBD1 matches 7 bases. V shed 5 bases, J shed 9 bases, and the junction held 6 bases outside the gene matches. The CDR3 consists of 12 residues. Germline-derived CDR1 and CDR2 are SGHVS and FQNEAQ. CDR3 loop: CASSLPTGSYTF. In DNA form, the CDR3 reads TGTGCCAGCAGCCTACCGACAGGGAGCTACACCTTC.

The rearrangement uses TRBV2 and TRBJ2-1; D is unresolved. Germline V gives CDR1 SNHLY, CDR2 FYNNEI. Deletions cut 6 bases from V and 6 bases from J, with 6 bases between. The CDR3 length is 11 residues. The CDR3 is CASRETNEQFF. CDR3 DNA: TGTGCCAGCAGAGAGACCAATGAGCAGTTCTTC.

This chain links TRBV5-6 with TRBJ1-6, with TRBD1 identical over 8 bases. Germline V gives CDR1 SGHDT, CDR2 YYEEEE. This CDR3 is built from 16 residues. Trimming took 4 bases from V and 4 from J; bases not matched to a gene: 7. The CDR3 is CASSRETGAYNSPLHF. In nucleotides, the CDR3 is TGTGCCAGCAGCAGAGAGACAGGGGCGTATAATTCACCCCTCCACTTT.

The chain recombines TRBV6-5 with TRBJ1-4, with 8 bases matching TRBD1. The CDR3 sequence is 14 residues long. Per germline, CDR1 MNHEY and CDR2 SVGAGI. Losses at the gene ends were 8 bases for V and 8 bases for J; bases not matched to a gene: 10. The CDR3: CASVATGAEEKLFF. The CDR3, as DNA: TGTGCCAGCGTCGCGACAGGGGCGGAGGAAAAACTGTTTTTT.

This chain joins TRBV12-3 or TRBV12-4 and TRBJ1-2, with no clear D. CDR3 length: 13 amino acids. V was cut by 3 bases and J by 5 bases, with 10 bases left in between. The CDR3 DNA sequence: TGTGCCAGCAGTTTTCGGGGTGGTTATGGCTACACCTTC. It is translated as CASSFRGGYGYTF.

The V gene is TRBV11-1, the J gene TRBJ2-7; tentative D call: TRBD1 (6 bases). The CDR3 is made up of 15 amino acids. Deletions cut 5 bases from V and 6 bases from J, with 20 bases between. Germline V gene lookup returns CDR1 SGHAT and CDR2 FQDESV (reference sequence). CDR3 in DNA: TGTGCCAGCAGCCACTCACAGGGTATAAAGTCCGAGCAGTACTTC. The encoded protein is CASSHSQGIKSEQYF.

The rearrangement uses TRBV14 and TRBJ2-5; 9 bases are a match to TRBD2. Germline CDR1 and CDR2: SGHDN and FVKESK. CDR3 size: 17 residues. The junction had 12 bases not matched to a gene; V was cut back by 2 bases and J by 5 bases. DNA of the CDR3: TGTGCCAGCAGCCAACTCAAGATTAGCGGGAGCGACGAGACCCAGTACTTC. This sequence encodes CASSQLKISGSDETQYF.

The chain links TRBV29-1 to TRBJ1-5; 10 bases line up with TRBD1. J was trimmed by 3 bases and V by 3 bases; bases with no gene match: 2. CDR3 length: 14 amino acids. Germline V gene data show CDR1 as SQVTM and CDR2 as ANQGSEA. The CDR3 nucleotides are TGCAGCGTTGAGGGGACAGGGGACAATCAGCCCCAGCATTTT. Protein: CSVEGTGDNQPQHF.

The genes are TRBV20-1 and TRBJ2-3; TRBD2 agrees at 9 bases. The CDR3 contains 15 residues. Germline lookup yields CDR1 DFQATT and CDR2 SNEGSKA (reference sequence). J gave up 3 bases and V 3 bases, and 7 bases lay outside the gene matches. CDR3 residues: CSASQLREGTDTQYF. Here the CDR3 DNA reads TGCAGTGCTAGTCAGCTGCGGGAGGGGACAGATACGCAGTATTTT.

This clone came up once. This sequence joins TRBV5-1 and TRBJ2-1; 11 nucleotides agree with TRBD2. The J segment lost 3 bases and the V segment lost 4 bases, leaving 3 bases of the junction unmatched. The length of the CDR3 is 15 residues. CDR1 is SGHRS and CDR2 is YFSETQ in the germline V gene. This CDR3 is CASSITSGSYNEQFF. The CDR3, as DNA: TGCGCCAGCAGCATTACTAGCGGGAGCTACAATGAGCAGTTCTTC.

The chain is built from TRBV6-5 and TRBJ2-2, with D maybe TRBD2 (6 bases). The germline gives CDR1 MNHEY, CDR2 SVGAGI. The CDR3 is made up of 11 amino acids. The CDR3 sequence is CASRGNGELFF. The CDR3 coding sequence is TGTGCGTCTCGGGGGAACGGGGAGCTGTTTTTT.

This chain links TRBV11-3 with TRBJ1-1; D might be TRBD1 (6 bases). Germline V CDR1 and CDR2: SGHNT, YENEEA. Trimming removed 5 bases from V and 5 bases from J, with 12 bases in between. The CDR3 spans 13 residues. This chain's CDR3 is CASSRLGGTEAFF. CDR3 DNA sequence: TGTGCCAGCAGCCGTCTAGGGGGGACTGAAGCTTTCTTT.

On this clone: One junction end does not reproduce the germline sequence, and a read error may be involved. The chain links TRBV7-7 to TRBJ2-7, with 9 bases aligning to TRBD2. The CDR3 extends over 15 amino acids. Germline V gene sequence: CDR1 SSHAT, CDR2 FNYEAQ (reference sequence). The chain's CDR3 is CASSPGLAGPNEQYF. The DNA of the CDR3 is TGTGCTAGCAGCCCCGGGCTAGCGGGACCTAATGAGCAGTACTTC.

The J gene is TRBJ1-2, the V gene TRBV29-1; TRBD1 aligns across 8 bases. The V and J ends lost 2 bases and 4 bases, in that order; junction bases with no gene match: 6. The CDR3 runs to 14 residues. The V gene's germline CDR1 is SQVTM and CDR2 ANQGSEA. CDR3 region: CSVEWTGPPYGYTF. The CDR3 nucleotides are TGCAGCGTTGAATGGACAGGGCCCCCCTATGGCTACACCTTC.

This rearrangement joins TRBV2 to TRBJ2-7; 9 bases line up with TRBD2. Trimming at V came to 7 bases and at J to 5 bases, leaving 12 bases not matched to a gene. CDR1 SNHLY and CDR2 FYNNEI come from the germline V gene. This CDR3 comprises 15 residues. This chain's CDR3 is CASTRLAGTVNEQYF. The CDR3 DNA is TGTGCCAGCACCCGGCTAGCGGGGACCGTTAACGAGCAGTACTTC.

V is TRBV6-5 and J is TRBJ2-7, with 7 positions matching TRBD2. The CDR3 is made up of 15 amino acids. The V gene's germline CDR1 is MNHEY and CDR2 SVGAGI. The V segment lost 2 bases and the J segment 6 bases; nucleotides outside the gene matches: 10. The CDR3 region is CASSYGAGVDLEQYF. DNA of the CDR3: TGTGCCAGCAGTTACGGGGCGGGAGTAGACCTCGAGCAGTACTTC.

The gene calls are TRBV6-6 and TRBJ2-7, with D possibly being TRBD1 (6 bases). Germline V gives CDR1 MNHNY, CDR2 SVGAGI (reference sequence). Trimming shortened V by 5 bases and J by 0 bases, and 17 bases separated the two germline ends. CDR3 size: 16 residues. The CDR3 region has the DNA TGTGCCAGCAGTCCCCCCGGGACAAGAAGCTCCTACGAGCAGTACTTC. Translated, it gives CASSPPGTRSSYEQYF.

This chain links TRBV4-2 with TRBJ1-5; D is uncertain. Germline V gene lookup returns CDR1 LGHNA and CDR2 YNFKEQ. This CDR3 has 17 amino acids. The V gene lost 1 base and the J gene lost 5 bases, with 18 bases spanning the gap. The CDR3 reads CASSQVPEGGGDQPQHF. As DNA, the CDR3 is TGTGCCAGCAGCCAAGTCCCCGAGGGAGGCGGGGATCAGCCCCAGCATTTT.

J is TRBJ2-1 and V is TRBV5-1; 8 bases are a match to TRBD2. The CDR3 loop spans 15 amino acids. Germline V gene data show CDR1 as SGHRS and CDR2 as YFSETQ. J was trimmed by 4 bases and V by 1 base; bases with no gene match: 4. For the CDR3, the DNA is TGCGCCAGCAGCTTGTCTGGCGGGGGGTACAATGAGCAGTTCTTC. It codes for CASSLSGGGYNEQFF.

V usage is TRBV19 and J usage is TRBJ2-7; D call uncertain. This CDR3 is 13 amino acids long. The V end was cut by 4 bases, the J end by 0 bases, with 7 bases between. Per the germline V gene, CDR1 is LNHDA and CDR2 is SQIVND (reference sequence). The CDR3 DNA sequence: TGTGCCAGTAGTAAGGGTCCCTCCTACGAGCAGTACTTC. This sequence encodes CASSKGPSYEQYF.

This clone has just one count. The chain combines TRBV9 with TRBJ1-1; 7 bases align to TRBD1. The V segment lost 3 bases and the J segment 0 bases; nucleotides outside the gene matches: 8. CDR3 length: 16 amino acids. Per the germline V gene, CDR1 is SGDLS and CDR2 is YYNGEE. CDR3 nucleotides: TGTGCCAGCAGCGAGGGGGCCGGCTTCATGAACACTGAAGCTTTCTTT. Its translation is CASSEGAGFMNTEAFF.